This T cell receptor (beta chain) was captured by sequencing in a study of blood T cells in healthy people across ages. Next came a second PCR, run for about 6 to 12 cycles, which used a sample-barcoded 5' primer along with a J-beta primer mix. TCRdb independently ran MiXCR on the 5' RACE reads; one entry per CDR3 protein. The sample yields 550,000 to 650,000 distinct CDR3 sequences, about 26% seen once. Ranging in age from about 6 to 100, the donors were healthy Caucasian individuals from Russia. The sample, approximately 11 milliliters of peripheral blood, was drawn from each donor. Germline CDR1 is DFQATT and CDR2 is SNEGSKA (reference sequence). This CDR3 has 14 residues. Trimming cost V 5 bases and J 8 bases, with 20 bases left between them. The sample holds a few counts of this clonotype. These same data were also listed under a study on T cells of mothers and their children.

The sample taken for sequencing was blood. This receptor was obtained from a boy younger than 10 in good health. This sequence joins TRBV20-1 and TRBJ2-3, with D maybe TRBD2 (5 bases). CDR3 in amino acids: CSARNSGRVGTQYF. The CDR3 nucleotides are TGCAGTGCTCGGAACAGCGGCCGGGTCGGTACGCAGTATTTT.